These 21 T cell receptor beta chains originate from one sample sequenced in a study of immune cell composition in non-small cell lung cancer. Here immunoSEQ multiplex PCR was the method, and the copy in TCRdb shows in-frame clones only, minus some. In the table there are over 7,500 clones, around three quarters of which are singletons. Normal lung was taken at the farthest possible site, at least 3 cm from tumour. Sequences were obtained from non-adjacent lung tissue. The receptors shown here come from a human donor with non-small cell lung cancer.

The rearrangement links TRBV15 to TRBJ1-2; 8 bases align to TRBD1. Germline CDR1 LNHNV, CDR2 YYDKDF (reference sequence). The CDR3 is made up of 13 amino acids. With 5 bases clipped from V and 7 bases from J, the junction kept 6 bases outside the gene matches. In nucleotides, the CDR3 is TGTGCCACCAGCGTGCGGACAGGGTCTGGCTACACCTTC. Encoded protein: CATSVRTGSGYTF.

On this clone: The junction differs from germline at one of its ends, possibly a read error. This sequence joins TRBV6-5 and TRBJ2-7; no definite D call. Germline values: CDR1 MNHEY, CDR2 SVGAGI. This CDR3 is built from 12 residues. This CDR3 reads CASSLPSHEQYF. CDR3 coding DNA: TGTGCCAGCAGTCTCCCCTCCCACGAGCAGTACTTC.

The rearrangement links TRBV7-6 to TRBJ1-1, with D hard to call. Trimming removed 5 bases from V and 1 base from J, with 11 bases in between. The CDR3 extends over 14 amino acids. Germline lookup yields CDR1 SGHVS and CDR2 FNYEAQ. CDR3 sequence: CASSPSGRNTEAFF. The DNA for the CDR3 is TGTGCCAGCAGCCCCTCGGGGAGGAACACTGAAGCTTTCTTT.

This clone was recorded only once. J is TRBJ2-5 and V is TRBV5-1; TRBD1 aligns across 8 bases. The V gene end was trimmed by 0 bases and the J gene end by 1 base; junction bases not matched to a gene: 8. CDR1 and CDR2 from the germline V gene are SGHRS and YFSETQ. The CDR3 has 17 amino acids. The CDR3 DNA reads TGCGCCAGCAGCTTGGGGGACAGGTTCAGAGCCCAAGAGACCCAGTACTTC. This translates into CASSLGDRFRAQETQYF.

The CDR3 region has the DNA TGTGCCAGCAGGGGTGAGATTTCCGGGACAGCGAATGGCTACACCTTC. This gives the protein CASRGEISGTANGYTF. V is TRBV5-6 and J is TRBJ1-2; TRBD1 aligns across 7 bases. Germline V gives CDR1 SGHDT, CDR2 YYEEEE. After removal of 5 bases from V and 6 bases from J, the junction contained 16 bases not matched to a gene. This CDR3 comprises 16 residues.

The V call is TRBV30, the J call TRBJ1-1; 11 nucleotides match TRBD1. CDR1 GTSNPN and CDR2 SVGIG come from the germline V gene (reference sequence). Trimming at V came to 8 bases and at J to 3 bases, leaving 5 bases not matched to a gene. The CDR3 contains 13 residues. This chain's CDR3 is CAGWTGGYTEAFF. CDR3 sequence (DNA): TGTGCCGGATGGACAGGGGGCTACACTGAAGCTTTCTTT.

The J gene is TRBJ1-2, the V gene TRBV7-2; maybe TRBD1 (6 bases). V dropped 7 bases and J dropped 5 bases, with 17 bases sitting between them. Looked up from germline, CDR1 is SGHTA and CDR2 is FQGNSA. This CDR3 is 14 amino acids long. The CDR3 region is CASNERGARYGYTF. For the CDR3, the DNA is TGTGCCAGCAACGAGCGGGGGGCGCGGTATGGCTACACCTTC.

This clone has more than one count but fewer than ten. The chain uses TRBV9 and TRBJ2-7, with a tentative D call TRBD1 (6 bases). CDR3 length: 15 amino acids. Looked up from germline, CDR1 is SGDLS and CDR2 is YYNGEE. V was cut by 4 bases and J by 2 bases, with 16 bases left in between. The CDR3 sequence: CASSPMEQGTYEQYF. For the CDR3, the DNA is TGTGCCAGCAGCCCAATGGAACAGGGAACCTACGAGCAGTACTTC.

In this sample, this clone turned up a few times. This sample includes further DNA sequences coding for the same CDR3. V gene TRBV15 combines with J gene TRBJ2-1; 7 positions agree with TRBD2. The CDR3 is 16 residues long. Germline CDR1 is LNHNV and CDR2 is YYDKDF (reference sequence). After removal of 0 bases from V and 0 bases from J, the junction contained 2 bases not matched to a gene. CDR3: CATSREAGSSYNEQFF. The CDR3 region has the DNA TGTGCCACCAGCAGAGAAGCGGGAAGCTCCTACAATGAGCAGTTCTTC.

The chain uses TRBV29-1 and TRBJ2-6; D gene uncertain. Germline V gene lookup returns CDR1 SQVTM and CDR2 ANQGSEA. The CDR3 spans 14 residues. The ends were cut back, 3 bases at V and 0 bases at J, with 6 bases in the middle. The CDR3 here is CSVDIGSGANVLTF. DNA of the CDR3: TGCAGCGTTGATATTGGCTCTGGGGCCAACGTCCTGACTTTC.

This clone was seen only once. The chain recombines TRBV19 with TRBJ1-5; 10 bases are a match to TRBD1. This CDR3 spans 18 amino acids. J lost 0 bases, V lost 9 bases, and 14 bases had no gene match. CDR1 and CDR2 from the germline V gene are LNHDA and SQIVND (reference sequence). The chain's CDR3 is CASRPGDRGPSSNQPQHF. The CDR3 region has the DNA TGTGCCAGCCGGCCTGGAGACAGGGGGCCTTCTAGCAATCAGCCCCAGCATTTT.

The rearrangement uses TRBV5-6 and TRBJ1-1; D not resolved. The CDR3 has 14 amino acids. The V gene's germline CDR1 is SGHDT and CDR2 YYEEEE. Trimming stripped 2 bases from V and 0 bases from J, with 8 bases between. This CDR3 is CASSFKPMNTEAFF. CDR3 nucleotide sequence: TGTGCCAGCAGCTTTAAACCGATGAACACTGAAGCTTTCTTT.

Relative to its sample, this clone is medium-sized (0.01 to 0.1%). This sequence joins TRBV28 and TRBJ2-5; 8 nucleotides line up with TRBD2. V shed 3 bases and J 2 bases; nucleotides not matched to a gene: 2. The CDR3 covers 14 residues. The germline V gene encodes CDR1 MDHEN and CDR2 SYDVKM. The CDR3 reads CASSLRGVQETQYF. DNA of the CDR3: TGTGCCAGCAGTTTGCGGGGGGTTCAAGAGACCCAGTACTTC.

The chain has TRBV6-1 and TRBJ2-7; D call uncertain. Germline V gives CDR1 MNHNS, CDR2 SASEGT. The CDR3 sequence is 14 residues long. The V end lost 2 bases, the J end lost 2 bases, and 10 bases lay between the germline ends. This CDR3 reads CASSETIFAYEQYF. CDR3 coding DNA: TGTGCCAGCAGTGAAACTATATTTGCCTACGAGCAGTACTTC.

The V gene is TRBV5-4, the J gene TRBJ1-1; 7 bases agree with TRBD1. V lost 5 bases and J lost 5; bases outside the gene matches: 6. The CDR3 sequence is 13 residues long. Germline V gives CDR1 SGHNT, CDR2 YYREEE (reference sequence). CDR3 in DNA: TGTGCCAGCAGACGGCAGGGGGGGACTGAAGCTTTCTTT. Amino acid sequence: CASRRQGGTEAFF.

This clone occurred once. The V and J genes are TRBV6-6 and TRBJ2-3, with D unresolved. In germline, CDR1 is MNHNY, CDR2 SVGAGI (reference sequence). Trimming removed 0 bases at V and 2 bases at J, with 6 bases between. This CDR3 is built from 14 residues. In nucleotides, the CDR3 is TGTGCCAGCAGTTACTCCCAGTTCACAGATACGCAGTATTTT. This encodes CASSYSQFTDTQYF.

This chain connects TRBV9 to TRBJ1-1; the D gene is possibly TRBD1 (6 bases). From germline, CDR1 is SGDLS and CDR2 YYNGEE. V dropped 0 bases and J dropped 3 bases, with 18 bases sitting between them. The CDR3 length is 17 residues. The CDR3 DNA sequence: TGTGCCAGCAGCGTAGCTGGGGGCAGCAAATGGGACACTGAAGCTTTCTTT. Its translation is CASSVAGGSKWDTEAFF.

The chain is built from TRBV29-1 and TRBJ1-1; D perhaps matches TRBD1 (6 bases). There are 14 residues in the CDR3. Between the trimmed V and J ends, which lost 8 bases and 5 bases, there was a span of 21 bases. CDR1 and CDR2 (germline): SQVTM, ANQGSEA. CDR3 in amino acids: CSLKPPGVRTEAFF. Written as DNA, the CDR3 is TGCAGCCTAAAACCCCCAGGGGTTAGGACTGAAGCTTTCTTT.

This chain uses TRBV7-3 with TRBJ2-2; the D gene is possibly TRBD1 (5 bases). Looked up from germline, CDR1 is SGHTA and CDR2 is FQGTGA. The length of the CDR3 is 15 residues. Trimming took off 4 bases at V and 3 bases at J, with 12 bases between the two ends. This CDR3 is CASSSFDSYTGELFF. As DNA, the CDR3 is TGTGCCAGCAGCTCGTTCGACAGCTACACCGGGGAGCTGTTTTTT.

The gene calls are TRBV7-2 and TRBJ1-1; 8 bases fit TRBD1. The CDR3 loop spans 15 amino acids. V lost 5 bases and J lost 6; bases outside the gene matches: 11. Germline-derived CDR1 and CDR2 are SGHTA and FQGNSA. The DNA of the CDR3 is TGTGCCAGCAGCCTGATAGGGACAGGCGGGGCTGAAGCTTTCTTT. It encodes CASSLIGTGGAEAFF.

The J gene is TRBJ1-1, the V gene TRBV4-1, with 8 bases aligning to TRBD1. The germline gives CDR1 MGHRA, CDR2 YSYEKL. CDR3 length: 12 amino acids. Trimming cost V 4 bases and J 7 bases; bases outside gene matches: 2. This chain's CDR3 is CASSRTGLEAFF. As DNA, the CDR3 is TGCGCCAGCAGCCGGACAGGGCTTGAAGCTTTCTTT.